The T cell receptor (beta chain) under discussion was sequenced for a study of shared clonotypes between healthy human individuals. Study-wide results and caveats: Sequencing of the sorted subsets was shown by rarefaction to be incomplete despite large depth. The authors expected sequencing depth to affect clonotype sharing among donors.

The assay was carried out at the deep level. Only in-frame clones appear in the TCRdb table, and some are missing; sequencing was by immunoSEQ multiplex PCR. The data show some 2.1 million clones, 93% seen once. Naive CD8 cells lacked CD45RO and underwent positive selection for CCR7, leaving out terminally differentiated effector memory CD45RA+ cells. Those who donated, Caucasian adults without exception, all lived in Nashville, Tennessee. With respect to this clone: Its antigen remains unknown.

The CDR3 is made up of 15 amino acids. Trimming stripped 5 bases from V and 6 bases from J, with 20 bases between. In germline, CDR1 is SGHVS, CDR2 FNYEAQ. The sequence was obtained from a man aged 18 to 30 in good health. Some clones in this sample may be carry-over from other donors' samples. What was sequenced was naive CD8+ T cells from PBMCs. The chain has TRBV7-6 and TRBJ2-7, with D perhaps TRBD2 (6 bases). Here the CDR3 DNA reads TGTGCCAGCAGCCGCGGGATCCTAGGTCCTGCCGAGCAGTACTTC. It encodes CASSRGILGPAEQYF.